The 9 T cell receptor beta chains in this list originate from one sample, sequenced in a study of shared clonotypes between healthy human individuals. Method: immunoSEQ multiplex PCR; TCRdb's copy keeps in-frame clones and lacks some. The data show some 2.3 million clones, over 85% seen once. The source material was naive CD4+ T cells from PBMCs. Specified subset: CD45RA+ positively selected. Every receptor here comes from a man younger than 35 in good health. Some clones in this sample may be carry-over from other donors' samples.

The chain joins TRBV14 to TRBJ2-4; 8 nucleotides agree with TRBD2. This CDR3 spans 14 amino acids. Germline V gene sequence: CDR1 SGHDN, CDR2 FVKESK. Trimming cost V 4 bases and J 7 bases; bases outside gene matches: 6. CDR3 protein: CASSLSGSANIQYF. DNA of the CDR3: TGTGCCAGCAGCCTGAGCGGGAGCGCGAACATTCAGTACTTC.

The chain joins TRBV7-3 to TRBJ2-2, with D uncertain. V was cut by 5 bases and J by 6 bases, with 16 bases left in between. Germline assignment: CDR1 SGHTA and CDR2 FQGTGA. The CDR3 length is 15 residues. The CDR3 is CASSPVDRRAGELFF. The CDR3 coding sequence is TGTGCCAGCAGCCCTGTGGATAGAAGGGCCGGGGAGCTGTTTTTT.

The V call is TRBV29-1, the J call TRBJ1-1; 7 positions match TRBD1. The CDR3 loop spans 13 amino acids. V dropped 5 bases and J dropped 2; count of bases not matched to a gene: 5. In germline, CDR1 is SQVTM, CDR2 ANQGSEA. This CDR3 reads CSVSRDSNTEAFF. CDR3 in DNA: TGCAGCGTTAGCCGGGACAGTAACACTGAAGCTTTCTTT. Full variable domain (outside the CDR3, taken from reference TRBV29-1 and TRBJ1-1): SAVISQKPSRDICQRGTSLTIQCQVDSQVTMMFWYRQQPGQSLTLIATANQGSEATYESGFVIDKFPISRPNLTFSTLTVSNMSPEDSSIYLCSVSRDSNTEAFFGQGTRLTVV.

The V gene is TRBV5-1, the J gene TRBJ2-2; perhaps TRBD1 as D (5 bases). V gave up 4 bases and J gave up 6 bases, with 16 bases separating them. CDR1 is SGHRS, CDR2 YFSETQ, per germline. This CDR3 has 15 residues. CDR3 amino acids: CASSRNPQQAGELFF. CDR3 coding DNA: TGCGCCAGCAGCCGAAACCCACAACAGGCCGGGGAGCTGTTTTTT.

The V gene is TRBV2, the J gene TRBJ2-1, with 13 bases identical to TRBD2. Germline CDR1 and CDR2: SNHLY and FYNNEI. V lost 4 bases and J lost 8; bases outside the gene matches: 5. The CDR3 is made up of 15 amino acids. CDR3 in DNA: TGTGCCAGCAGTGGGACTAGCGGGAGTGCATATGAGCAGTTCTTC. Protein: CASSGTSGSAYEQFF.

This rearrangement joins TRBV7-6 to TRBJ2-1; TRBD1 matches 9 bases. J was trimmed by 1 base and V by 6 bases; bases with no gene match: 16. The CDR3 is 19 residues long. CDR1 SGHVS and CDR2 FNYEAQ come from the germline V gene. In nucleotides, the CDR3 is TGTGCCAGCAGACATCTTACGGGACAGGGCATTTTTTCCTACAATGAGCAGTTCTTC. It yields the protein CASRHLTGQGIFSYNEQFF.

The rearrangement links TRBV5-1 to TRBJ2-1; 8 positions match TRBD1. J gave up 10 bases and V 4 bases, and 1 base lay outside the gene matches. Per the germline V gene, CDR1 is SGHRS and CDR2 is YFSETQ. The CDR3 has 11 residues. In DNA form, the CDR3 reads TGCGCCAGCAGCCGGACAGGGGAGCAGTTCTTC. It codes for CASSRTGEQFF. The whole variable domain, filled in from reference TRBV5-1 and TRBJ2-1, reads KAGVTQTPRYLIKTRGQQVTLSCSPISGHRSVSWYQQTPGQGLQFLFEYFSETQRNKGNFPGRFSGRQFSNSRSEMNVSTLELGDSALYLCASSRTGEQFFGPGTRLTVL.

This clone was detected only once. The same CDR3 arises from other DNA sequences in this sample as well. The CDR3 sequence: CASSPGGEQYF. The CDR3 nucleotides are TGTGCCAGCTCCCCGGGTGGGGAGCAGTACTTC. V and J are TRBV18 and TRBJ2-7; D remains unclear. The CDR3 totals 11 residues. Germline loops: CDR1 KGHSH, CDR2 LQKENI. Trimming cost V 6 bases and J 7 bases, with 10 bases left between them.

The genes are TRBV28 and TRBJ2-2; D tentatively reads TRBD1 or TRBD2 (5 bases each). V lost 4 bases and J lost 7, with 10 bases in between. The CDR3 sequence is 13 residues long. CDR1 MDHEN and CDR2 SYDVKM come from the germline V gene. The DNA for the CDR3 is TGTGCCAGCAGTTCAGGGACCCTCGGGGAGCTGTTTTTT. Its protein product is CASSSGTLGELFF.